The T cell receptor (beta chain) under discussion was sequenced for a study of T cell responses to AZD1222 COVID-19 vaccine. For this clone: Its specificity is unknown.

CDR1 is MDHEN and CDR2 is SYDVKM in the germline V gene. J gave up 5 bases and V 6 bases, and 14 bases lay outside the gene matches. The CDR3 totals 16 residues. The repertoire was sequenced with immunoSEQ multiplex PCR; TCRdb's copy has only in-frame clones and lacks some. The sample shows 120,000 or so clones, more than 65% of them seen only once. Study results and caveats: No day 14 peak samples; only post-peak repertoires were characterized.

The receptor comes from an adult who received the AZD1222 COVID-19 vaccine. The sample was peripheral blood, taken 28 days after the second AZD1222 dose. This rearrangement joins TRBV28 to TRBJ2-7; 9 bases fit TRBD1. The CDR3 spells CASRSPPGTGNHEQYF. CDR3 DNA sequence: TGTGCCAGCAGATCCCCACCAGGGACAGGGAACCACGAGCAGTACTTC. The full variable domain, rest sourced from reference TRBV28 and TRBJ2-7, is DVKVTQSSRYLVKRTGEKVFLECVQDMDHENMFWYRQDPGLGLRLIYFSYDVKMKEKGDIPEGYSVSREKKERFSLILESASTNQTSMYLCASRSPPGTGNHEQYFGPGTRLTVT.